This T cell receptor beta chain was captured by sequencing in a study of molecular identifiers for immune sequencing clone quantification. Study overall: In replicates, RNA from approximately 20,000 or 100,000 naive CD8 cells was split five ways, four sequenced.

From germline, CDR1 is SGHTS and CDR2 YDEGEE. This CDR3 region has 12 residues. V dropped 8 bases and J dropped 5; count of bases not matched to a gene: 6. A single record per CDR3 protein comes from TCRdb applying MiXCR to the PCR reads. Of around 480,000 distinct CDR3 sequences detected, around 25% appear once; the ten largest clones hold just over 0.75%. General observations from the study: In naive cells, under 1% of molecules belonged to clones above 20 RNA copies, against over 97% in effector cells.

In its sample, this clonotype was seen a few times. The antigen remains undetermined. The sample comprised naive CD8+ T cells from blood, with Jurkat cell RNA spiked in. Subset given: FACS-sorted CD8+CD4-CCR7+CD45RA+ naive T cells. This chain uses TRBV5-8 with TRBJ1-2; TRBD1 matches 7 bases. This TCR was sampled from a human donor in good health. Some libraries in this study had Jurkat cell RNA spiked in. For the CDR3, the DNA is TGTGCCAGAGCCGGGACAGAGTATGGCTACACCTTC. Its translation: CARAGTEYGYTF.